This T cell receptor (beta chain) was recorded in a study of cytomegalovirus exposure and HLA in healthy donors. Use of 60 Vbeta and 13 Jbeta primers characterized the PCR. Sequencing was performed with immunoSEQ multiplex PCR; in TCRdb, only in-frame clones are kept and a portion is missing. The table shows about 72,000 clones, with around four fifths occurring only once. This CDR3 is built from 15 residues. The V gene's germline CDR1 is MNHNY and CDR2 SVGAGI (reference sequence). V lost 6 bases and J lost 3, with 18 bases in between. The TCR originated in a human donor in good health. The specimen was PBMCs. V and J are TRBV6-6 and TRBJ2-7, with D possibly TRBD2 on 6 matching bases. CDR3 residues: CASRPRDSKHYEQYF. The CDR3 DNA sequence: TGTGCCAGCAGACCACGGGACTCGAAACACTACGAGCAGTACTTC.